This T cell receptor (beta chain) was captured in a study of cytomegalovirus exposure and HLA in healthy donors. Study information: A prior analysis found more than 90 million unique TCR beta sequences from around 180 million T cells. Inside one of the first data releases sat about 85 million unique TCRs taken from HLA-typed donors. Overall study results and limits: Solely CMV serostatus was available to characterize immune exposure.

All donors participated as healthy donors of bone marrow. PCR used 60 Vbeta primers and 13 Jbeta primers. The assay was immunoSEQ multiplex PCR, and TCRdb's table has in-frame clones only and misses some. Its listing shows roughly 110,000 clones. From germline, CDR1 is SGDLS and CDR2 YYNGEE. This CDR3 has 13 amino acids. Trimming pared 0 bases from V and 3 bases from J, leaving 5 bases between. In the case of this clone: Its target is unknown.

V and J are TRBV9 and TRBJ2-3; tentatively, D is TRBD1 (5 bases). Material for sequencing was PBMCs. This receptor was taken from a middle-aged man in good health and CMV-seropositive. CDR3: CASSVEGTDTQYF. CDR3 DNA sequence: TGTGCCAGCAGCGTAGAGGGGACAGATACGCAGTATTTT.